This entry lists 7 T cell receptor beta chains sequenced from one sample in a study of somatic mutations in cytotoxic T cells in rheumatoid arthritis. TCRdb's copy holds only in-frame clones and misses some; the assay was immunoSEQ multiplex PCR. The sample lists about 20,000 clones, around 84% occurring once. The specimen was CD8+ T cells sorted from blood. The receptors were gathered from a woman aged 50 to 60 in good health.

V gene TRBV6-5 combines with J gene TRBJ1-1, with a possible D match to TRBD1 (5 bases). V was trimmed by 0 bases and J by 3 bases, leaving 11 bases between them. The CDR3 consists of 15 residues. Germline assignment: CDR1 MNHEY and CDR2 SVGAGI. Written as DNA, the CDR3 is TGTGCCAGCAGTTACTCTGACTCGGGGCACACTGAAGCTTTCTTT. Translation gives CASSYSDSGHTEAFF.

This chain connects TRBV6-5 to TRBJ2-7; D is ambiguous. The germline V gene encodes CDR1 MNHEY and CDR2 SVGAGI. The CDR3 has 12 residues. V was cut by 4 bases and J by 2 bases, with 6 bases left in between. This CDR3 reads CASSFDTYEQYF. The CDR3 region has the DNA TGTGCCAGCAGTTTTGATACCTACGAGCAGTACTTC.

The gene calls are TRBV9 and TRBJ1-2, with TRBD1 matching over 8 bases. Germline lookup yields CDR1 SGDLS and CDR2 YYNGEE. The J segment lost 7 bases and the V segment lost 5 bases, leaving 7 bases of the junction unmatched. The CDR3 consists of 13 residues. The CDR3 spells CASRGDRRGGYTF. The CDR3 coding sequence is TGTGCCAGCAGAGGGGACAGGCGGGGTGGCTACACCTTC.

This rearrangement joins TRBV6-4 to TRBJ2-3, with 10 bases lining up with TRBD2. J lost 5 bases, V lost 5 bases, and 4 bases had no gene match. This CDR3 is built from 14 residues. The germline gives CDR1 MRHNA, CDR2 SNTAGT. This CDR3 reads CASSTLAGGDTQYF. CDR3 in DNA: TGTGCCAGCAGTACTTTAGCGGGGGGAGATACGCAGTATTTT.

The chain combines TRBV7-7 with TRBJ2-5, with D possibly matching TRBD2 (6 bases). Trimming took off 1 base at V and 6 bases at J, with 15 bases between the two ends. CDR1 SSHAT and CDR2 FNYEAQ come from the germline V gene (reference sequence). The CDR3 contains 15 residues. The CDR3 protein is CASSLDSGSQQTQYF. CDR3 coding DNA: TGTGCCAGCAGCTTAGATAGCGGATCACAGCAGACCCAGTACTTC.

The table lists this clone with a few counts. CDR3 nucleotides: TGTGCCAGCAGTTACGCCGTTCAGAATTCACCCCTCCACTTT. This codes for CASSYAVQNSPLHF. The rearrangement uses TRBV6-5 and TRBJ1-6; D unclear. Between the trimmed V and J ends, which lost 2 bases and 7 bases, there was a span of 9 bases. There are 14 residues in the CDR3. From germline, CDR1 is MNHEY and CDR2 SVGAGI.

This chain links TRBV7-2 with TRBJ2-5; unclear D gene. With 5 bases removed from V and 0 bases from J, the gap between germline ends came to 10 bases. The CDR3 spans 14 residues. Per the germline V gene, CDR1 is SGHTA and CDR2 is FQGNSA. CDR3 nucleotides: TGTGCCAGCAGCCATCTCACAGACCAAGAGACCCAGTACTTC. Protein product: CASSHLTDQETQYF. The complete variable domain, with remaining parts taken from reference TRBV7-2 and TRBJ2-5, reads GAGVSQSPSNKVTEKGKDVELRCDPISGHTALYWYRQSLGQGLEFLIYFQGNSAPDKSGLPSDRFSAERTGGSVSTLTIQRTQQEDSAVYLCASSHLTDQETQYFGPGTRLLVL.